The T cell receptor (beta chain) under discussion was sequenced for a study of control samples from healthy donors and cancer patients. Produced via immunoSEQ multiplex PCR; TCRdb's table is partial and in-frame only. This sample yields about 54,000 clones, of which around 95% are seen a single time; 1.5% to 2% belongs to the top ten. The CDR3 has 13 amino acids. Deletions cut 6 bases from V and 2 bases from J, with 8 bases between. The germline CDR1 and CDR2 sequences are MNHEY and SVGAGI. The source of this sequence is a woman in her thirties in good health. Specimen: blood. The chain couples TRBV6-5 to TRBJ1-5; D unresolved. The CDR3 is CASSGGRNQPQHF. The CDR3, as DNA: TGTGCCAGCAGCGGCGGACGCAATCAGCCCCAGCATTTT.